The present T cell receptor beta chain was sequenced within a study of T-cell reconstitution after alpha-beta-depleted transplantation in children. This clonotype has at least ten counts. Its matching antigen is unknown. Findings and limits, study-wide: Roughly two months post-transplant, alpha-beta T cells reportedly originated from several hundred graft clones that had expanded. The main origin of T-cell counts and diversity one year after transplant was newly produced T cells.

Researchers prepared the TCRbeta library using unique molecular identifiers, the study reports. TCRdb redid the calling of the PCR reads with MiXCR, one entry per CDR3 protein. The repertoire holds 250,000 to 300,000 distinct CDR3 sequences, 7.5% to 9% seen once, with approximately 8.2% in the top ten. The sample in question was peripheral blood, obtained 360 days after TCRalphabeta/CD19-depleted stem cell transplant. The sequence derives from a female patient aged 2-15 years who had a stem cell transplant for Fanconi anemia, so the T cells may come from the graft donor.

CDR3 region: CASSLGAFGEKLFF. CDR3 DNA sequence: TGCGCCAGCAGCTTGGGAGCGTTCGGGGAAAAACTGTTTTTT. The rearrangement links TRBV5-1 to TRBJ1-4; D call uncertain. CDR3 size: 14 residues. V gave up 0 bases and J gave up 8 bases, with 11 bases separating them. Germline V gene lookup returns CDR1 SGHRS and CDR2 YFSETQ.